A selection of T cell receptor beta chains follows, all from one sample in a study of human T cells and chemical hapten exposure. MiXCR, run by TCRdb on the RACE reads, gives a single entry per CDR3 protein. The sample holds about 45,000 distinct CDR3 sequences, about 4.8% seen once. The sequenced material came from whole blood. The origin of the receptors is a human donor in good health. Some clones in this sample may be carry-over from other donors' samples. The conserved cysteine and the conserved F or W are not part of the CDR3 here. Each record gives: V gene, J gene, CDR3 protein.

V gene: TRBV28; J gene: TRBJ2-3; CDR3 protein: ASSSRSGREDTQY
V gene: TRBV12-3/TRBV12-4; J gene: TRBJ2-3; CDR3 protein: ASSASRSPYTQY
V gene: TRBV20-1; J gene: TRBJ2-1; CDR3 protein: SAHKTSGIYNEQF
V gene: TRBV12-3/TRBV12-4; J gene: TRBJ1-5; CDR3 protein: ASSLARSGVNNQPQH
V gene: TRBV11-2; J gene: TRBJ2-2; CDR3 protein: ASSLGPGLAGVGGELF
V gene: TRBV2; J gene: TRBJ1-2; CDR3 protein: ASSGETGLNGYT
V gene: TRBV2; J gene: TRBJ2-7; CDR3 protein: ASSAGGTYEQY
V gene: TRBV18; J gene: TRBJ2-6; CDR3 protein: ASSPRSLGANVLT
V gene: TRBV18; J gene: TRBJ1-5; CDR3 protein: ASSQLGAGGSSGQPQH
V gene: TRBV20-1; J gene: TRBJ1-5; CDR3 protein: SVAGGKPQH
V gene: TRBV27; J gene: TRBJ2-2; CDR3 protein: ASSITNTGELF
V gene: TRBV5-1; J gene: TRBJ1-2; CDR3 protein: ASSIGQGNGYT
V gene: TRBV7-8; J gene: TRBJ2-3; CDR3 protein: ASSPGTTDTQY
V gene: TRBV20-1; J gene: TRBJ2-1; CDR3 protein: SARDLAGAYNEQF
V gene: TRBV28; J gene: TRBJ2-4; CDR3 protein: ASSIYPLAKNIQY
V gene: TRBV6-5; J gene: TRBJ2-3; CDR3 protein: ATRDRPTDTQY
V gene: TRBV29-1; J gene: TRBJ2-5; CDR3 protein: SVEDPGGNTQY
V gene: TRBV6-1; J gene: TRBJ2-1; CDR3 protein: ASSDLAGGYNEQF
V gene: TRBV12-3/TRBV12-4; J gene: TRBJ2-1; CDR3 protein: ASSPGGPIDEQF
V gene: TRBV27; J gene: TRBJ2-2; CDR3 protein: ASTAGNTGELF
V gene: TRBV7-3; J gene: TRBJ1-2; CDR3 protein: VSSPGTGTGYT
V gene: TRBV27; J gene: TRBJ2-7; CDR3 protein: ASSPGDITYEQY